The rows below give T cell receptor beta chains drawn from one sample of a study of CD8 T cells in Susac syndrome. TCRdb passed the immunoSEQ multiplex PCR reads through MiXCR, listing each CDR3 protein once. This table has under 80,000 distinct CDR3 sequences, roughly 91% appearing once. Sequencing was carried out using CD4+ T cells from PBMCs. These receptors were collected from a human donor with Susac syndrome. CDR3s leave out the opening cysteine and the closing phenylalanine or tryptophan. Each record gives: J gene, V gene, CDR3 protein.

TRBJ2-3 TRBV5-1 ASSKTGGTDTQY
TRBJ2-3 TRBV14 ASSQGGSSTSQY
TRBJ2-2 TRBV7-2 ASSLFAGGIGELF
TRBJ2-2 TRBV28 ASRAGGTNTGELF
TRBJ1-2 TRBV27 ASSLTGGNYGYT
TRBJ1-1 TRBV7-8 ASSARDRGSNTEAF
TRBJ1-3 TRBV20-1 SASRGGSSGNTIY
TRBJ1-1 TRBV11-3 ASSPAEYEAF
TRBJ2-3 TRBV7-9 ASSSGDRVYTDTQY
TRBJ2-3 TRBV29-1 SGGLQLTDTQY
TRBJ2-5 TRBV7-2 ASTLIGASETQY
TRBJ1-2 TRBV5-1 ASSLGNRADGYT
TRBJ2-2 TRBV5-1 ASSNGPVTSSGELF
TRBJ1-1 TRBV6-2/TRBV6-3 ASSGRLNTEAF
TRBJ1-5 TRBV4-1 ASTGEPQH
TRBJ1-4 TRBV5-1 ASSPRQGEKLF
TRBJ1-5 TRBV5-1 ASSRTGDQPQH
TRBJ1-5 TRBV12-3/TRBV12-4 ASSFWDGTDFYSNQPQH
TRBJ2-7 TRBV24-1 ATSDSGTGTYEQY
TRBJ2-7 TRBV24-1 ATSDGASLEQY
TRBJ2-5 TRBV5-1 ASTERETQY
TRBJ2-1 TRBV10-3 AISTLQGANYNEQF
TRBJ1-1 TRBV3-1 ASSQVGSAPNTEAF
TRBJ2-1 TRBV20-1 SVGTLLGPYNEQF
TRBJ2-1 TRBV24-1 ATSDPDKSYNEQF
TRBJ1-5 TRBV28 ASSLNREGGQPQH
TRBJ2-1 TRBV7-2 ASSLQGGDEQF
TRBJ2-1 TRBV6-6 ASSYSGHEQF
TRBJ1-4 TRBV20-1 SARVAGGSLNEKLF
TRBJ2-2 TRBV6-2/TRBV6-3 ASSRSRDRGNTGELF
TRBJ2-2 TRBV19 ASTHLSGGIPGELF
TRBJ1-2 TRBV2 ASSAHSSGYT
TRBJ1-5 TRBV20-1 SAQLSNQPQH
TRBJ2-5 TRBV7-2 ASSLDRGETQY
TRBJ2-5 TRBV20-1 SAREATGQETQY
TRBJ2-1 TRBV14 ASSQGKRGGHEQF
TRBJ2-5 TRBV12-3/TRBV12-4 ASSLALTSGNQETQY
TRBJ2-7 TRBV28 ASSSGLSSGYEQY
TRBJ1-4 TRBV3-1 ASSQASTRGKLF
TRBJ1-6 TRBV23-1 ASSHDRQLNSPLH